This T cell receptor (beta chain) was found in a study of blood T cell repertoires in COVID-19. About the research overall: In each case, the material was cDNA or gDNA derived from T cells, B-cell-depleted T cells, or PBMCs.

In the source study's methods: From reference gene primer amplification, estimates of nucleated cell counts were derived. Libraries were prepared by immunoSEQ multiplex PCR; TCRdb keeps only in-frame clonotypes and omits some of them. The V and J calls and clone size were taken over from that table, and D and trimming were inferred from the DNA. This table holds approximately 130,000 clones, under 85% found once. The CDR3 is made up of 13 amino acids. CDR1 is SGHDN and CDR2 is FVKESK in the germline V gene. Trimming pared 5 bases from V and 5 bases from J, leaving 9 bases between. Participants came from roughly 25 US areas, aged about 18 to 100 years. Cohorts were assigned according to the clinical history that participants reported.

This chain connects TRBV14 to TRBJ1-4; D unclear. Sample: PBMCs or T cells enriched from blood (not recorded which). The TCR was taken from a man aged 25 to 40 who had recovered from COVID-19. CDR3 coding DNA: TGTGCCAGCAGCAAAGGACTGAATGAAAAACTGTTTTTT. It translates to CASSKGLNEKLFF.